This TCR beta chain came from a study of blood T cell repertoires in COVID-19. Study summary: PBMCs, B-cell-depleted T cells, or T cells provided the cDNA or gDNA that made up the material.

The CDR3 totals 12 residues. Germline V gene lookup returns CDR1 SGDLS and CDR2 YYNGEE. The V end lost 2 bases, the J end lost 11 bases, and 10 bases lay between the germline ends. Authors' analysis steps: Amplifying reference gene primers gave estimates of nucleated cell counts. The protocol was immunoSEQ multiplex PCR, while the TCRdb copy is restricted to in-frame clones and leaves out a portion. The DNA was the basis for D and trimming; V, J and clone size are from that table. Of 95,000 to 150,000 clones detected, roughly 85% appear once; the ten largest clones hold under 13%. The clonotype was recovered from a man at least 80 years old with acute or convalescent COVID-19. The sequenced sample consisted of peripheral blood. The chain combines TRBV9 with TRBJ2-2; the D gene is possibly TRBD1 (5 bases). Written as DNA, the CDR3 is TGTGCCAGCAGCGTCCAGCAGGGTGAGCTGTTTTTT. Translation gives CASSVQQGELFF.